Listed below are T cell receptor beta chains from one sample, sequenced in a study of blood T cell repertoires in COVID-19. Measured with immunoSEQ multiplex PCR; TCRdb has only the in-frame clones, and not every one. The profile shows some 230,000 clones, around 84% of them singletons. The specimen was peripheral blood. The source of these receptors is a man aged 50 to 59 who had recovered from COVID-19. The CDR3 runs from the conserved cysteine through the conserved F or W. The D gene is left open where the match is weak. Some rows have no size entry. The others give once, few or many, or a class for an expanded clone.

j_call v_call d_call clone_size cdr3_aa cdr3_nt
TRBJ2-1 TRBV28 TRBD1 . CASLQGLTYNEQFF TGTGCCAGCCTACAGGGGCTAACCTACAATGAGCAGTTCTTC
TRBJ1-1 TRBV5-6 . . CASSAGRTEAFF TGTGCCAGCAGCGCGGGGCGCACTGAAGCTTTCTTT
TRBJ2-1 TRBV24-1 TRBD1 . CATSDHIQGLGYNEQFF TGTGCCACCAGTGACCATATACAGGGGTTGGGCTACAATGAGCAGTTCTTC
TRBJ1-6 TRBV27 TRBD1 once CASSRQGLNSPLHF TGTGCCAGCAGTCGACAGGGGTTGAATTCACCCCTCCACTTT
TRBJ2-1 TRBV6-6 TRBD2 . CASSFRLAAYNEQFF TGTGCCAGCAGTTTCCGACTAGCGGCATACAATGAGCAGTTCTTC
TRBJ2-7 TRBV19 TRBD1 once CASSTGTEAYEQYF TGTGCCAGTAGCACCGGGACAGAGGCCTACGAGCAGTACTTC
TRBJ1-4 TRBV7-8 . few CASSLSTGGNEKLFF TGTGCCAGCAGCTTAAGCACAGGTGGTAATGAAAAACTGTTTTTT
TRBJ2-1 TRBV21-1 . . CASSNRRFEQFF TGTGCCAGCAGCAACCGGCGGTTTGAGCAGTTCTTC
TRBJ2-7 TRBV28 . . CASSPPGRPSYEQYF TGTGCCAGCAGTCCCCCGGGTAGGCCCTCCTACGAGCAGTACTTC
TRBJ2-1 TRBV28 . . CASAYRVHEQFF TGTGCCAGCGCCTACAGGGTCCATGAGCAGTTCTTC
TRBJ2-7 TRBV14 TRBD2 . CASSSTGEGSSYEQYF TGTGCCAGCAGCTCAACCGGGGAGGGAAGTAGCTACGAGCAGTACTTC
TRBJ2-5 TRBV2 . . CASSLTRQETQYF TGTGCCAGCAGCCTCACTAGGCAAGAGACCCAGTACTTC
TRBJ2-2 TRBV28 . . CASSLPGTNTGELFF TGTGCCAGCAGTTTGCCAGGAACGAACACCGGGGAGCTGTTTTTT
TRBJ1-2 TRBV29-1 . . CSVGTGALYGYTF TGCAGCGTTGGAACAGGCGCTTTATATGGCTACACCTTC
TRBJ1-5 TRBV28 . . CASRWGGQPQHF TGTGCCAGCAGGTGGGGGGGGCAGCCCCAGCATTTT
TRBJ2-2 TRBV10-2 . . CASSEGRGNTGELFF TGCGCCAGCAGTGAGGGCAGGGGGAACACCGGGGAGCTGTTTTTT
TRBJ2-1 TRBV5-1 TRBD1 . CASKPGQGYNEQFF TGCGCCAGCAAACCGGGACAGGGCTACAATGAGCAGTTCTTC
TRBJ1-1 TRBV24-1 . . CATSDRQGFVAFF TGTGCCACCAGTGATAGGCAGGGATTCGTAGCTTTCTTT
TRBJ1-1 TRBV28 TRBD1 . CASSFRQGATEAFF TGTGCCAGCAGTTTCCGACAGGGGGCCACTGAAGCTTTCTTT
TRBJ2-3 TRBV19 TRBD2 . CASNSGSVSDTQYF TGTGCCAGTAATAGCGGGAGTGTCTCAGATACGCAGTATTTT
TRBJ1-1 TRBV5-1 TRBD1 . CASSPGDRKNTEAFF TGCGCCAGCAGCCCCGGGGACAGAAAGAACACTGAAGCTTTCTTT
TRBJ1-5 TRBV2 . . CASSPDNNQPQHF TGTGCCAGCAGTCCGGACAATAATCAGCCCCAGCATTTT
TRBJ2-7 TRBV5-1 TRBD1 . CASSLRGQGSYEQYF TGCGCCAGCAGCTTGCGGGGACAGGGATCTTACGAGCAGTACTTC
TRBJ2-2 TRBV14 TRBD2 . CASSQFASGRKTGELFF TGTGCCAGCAGCCAATTTGCTAGCGGGAGGAAAACCGGGGAGCTGTTTTTT
TRBJ1-2 TRBV19 . . CASSSLSTYGYTF TGTGCCAGTAGTAGTCTTAGTACCTATGGCTACACCTTC
TRBJ2-5 TRBV5-1 TRBD2 . CASSLPSGSPMETQYF TGCGCCAGCAGCTTGCCTAGCGGGAGCCCCATGGAGACCCAGTACTTC
TRBJ2-7 TRBV6-5 TRBD1 . CASSYTGTGPYEQYF TGTGCCAGCAGTTACACCGGGACAGGGCCCTACGAGCAGTACTTC
TRBJ2-2 TRBV18 TRBD1 . CASSPWTGDSGELFF TGTGCCAGCTCACCGTGGACAGGAGACTCCGGGGAGCTGTTTTTT
TRBJ2-1 TRBV5-1 TRBD2 . CASSWPLASGSNEQFF TGCGCCAGCAGCTGGCCGTTGGCTAGCGGGAGCAATGAGCAGTTCTTC
TRBJ2-7 TRBV6-6 TRBD1 . CASNPGTGREQYF TGTGCCAGCAACCCCGGGACAGGTCGAGAGCAGTACTTC
TRBJ2-7 TRBV7-9 TRBD2 . CASSRTSGRAEEQYF TGTGCCAGCAGCCGAACTAGCGGGAGGGCGGAAGAGCAGTACTTC
TRBJ1-1 TRBV29-1 . . CSAFTGNTEAFF TGCAGCGCCTTTACAGGGAACACTGAAGCTTTCTTT
TRBJ1-1 TRBV29-1 TRBD1 . CSGRGLTEAFF TGCAGCGGGAGGGGGCTTACTGAAGCTTTCTTT
TRBJ1-3 TRBV6-6 . . CASSYGQISSGNTIYF TGTGCCAGCAGTTACGGACAGATCTCCTCTGGAAACACCATATATTTT
TRBJ2-3 TRBV3-1/TRBV3-2 TRBD2 . CASGLAGGPFSDTQYF TGTGCCAGCGGATTAGCGGGAGGGCCTTTCTCAGATACGCAGTATTTT
TRBJ2-7 TRBV28 TRBD1 . CASSFSQGAGEQYF TGTGCCAGCAGTTTCTCTCAGGGGGCGGGGGAGCAGTACTTC
TRBJ1-2 TRBV28 . once CASRPFLVGGYGYTF TGTGCCAGCAGACCCTTTTTAGTGGGGGGCTATGGCTACACCTTC
TRBJ1-2 TRBV28 . many CASSLQGRGYTF TGTGCCAGCAGTTTACAGGGGAGAGGCTACACCTTC
TRBJ1-1 TRBV2 TRBD1 . CASSGQGVMNTEAFF TGTGCCAGCAGTGGTCAGGGGGTGATGAACACTGAAGCTTTCTTT
TRBJ2-3 TRBV11-3 . . CASSPSGDTQYF TGTGCCAGCAGCCCTTCAGGGGATACGCAGTATTTT
TRBJ2-2 TRBV24-1 TRBD1 . CATEGQRNTGELFF TGTGCCACCGAGGGACAGCGAAACACCGGGGAGCTGTTTTTT
TRBJ2-3 TRBV4-2 . . CASSQDLARFFTDTQYF TGTGCCAGCAGCCAAGATCTTGCGCGGTTCTTCACAGATACGCAGTATTTT
TRBJ2-7 TRBV28 . . CASGDQTYEQYF TGTGCCTCGGGGGACCAAACCTACGAGCAGTACTTC
TRBJ2-1 TRBV27 TRBD2 . CASMPAGAHEQFF TGTGCCAGCATGCCAGCGGGAGCCCATGAGCAGTTCTTC
TRBJ1-5 TRBV27 . few CASGGGVKQPQHF TGTGCCAGCGGGGGAGGGGTTAAACAGCCCCAGCATTTT
TRBJ2-7 TRBV27 TRBD1 . CASSSRQGAWYEQYF TGTGCCAGCAGTTCCAGACAGGGGGCCTGGTACGAGCAGTACTTC
TRBJ2-7 TRBV19 . . CASSMKGQISYEQYF TGTGCCAGTAGTATGAAAGGACAGATCTCCTACGAGCAGTACTTC
TRBJ2-7 TRBV10-3 . . CAISESGGPYEQYF TGTGCCATCAGTGAGTCCGGGGGGCCGTACGAGCAGTACTTC
TRBJ1-1 TRBV27 . once CASSSTANTEAFF TGTGCCAGCAGCTCGACAGCAAACACTGAAGCTTTCTTT
TRBJ2-7 TRBV24-1 TRBD1 . CATSDSGQGRAEQYF TGTGCCACCAGTGATTCGGGACAGGGGAGGGCCGAGCAGTACTTC
TRBJ1-1 TRBV30 . few CAWRRQLNTEAFF TGTGCCTGGAGAAGACAGCTAAACACTGAAGCTTTCTTT
TRBJ2-1 TRBV27 TRBD2 few CARKNYWTSGRGSYNEQFF TGTGCCAGAAAAAACTATTGGACTAGCGGGAGAGGCTCCTACAATGAGCAGTTCTTC
TRBJ2-7 TRBV12-3/TRBV12-4 . once CASSAHSLEQYF TGTGCCAGCAGTGCACATAGCCTCGAGCAGTACTTC
TRBJ1-1 TRBV2 . . CASSRLEGSTEAFF TGTGCCAGCAGCCGCCTGGAGGGAAGCACTGAAGCTTTCTTT
TRBJ1-5 TRBV7-8 . . CASRLTEYSNQPQHF TGTGCCAGCAGACTGACAGAGTATAGCAATCAGCCCCAGCATTTT
TRBJ2-5 TRBV18 TRBD2 once CASSPLGTSGAQETQYF TGTGCCAGCTCACCGCTCGGGACTAGCGGGGCCCAAGAGACCCAGTACTTC
TRBJ2-7 TRBV19 TRBD2 few CASSIGLAGSSNEQYF TGTGCCAGTAGCATCGGACTAGCGGGAAGCTCGAACGAGCAGTACTTC
TRBJ2-3 TRBV28 . . CASQSRGTDTQYF TGTGCCAGCCAGTCGAGGGGCACAGATACGCAGTATTTT
TRBJ2-1 TRBV27 TRBD2 . CASSLRGLAGEKFF TGTGCCAGCAGTTTAAGAGGACTAGCGGGAGAAAAGTTCTTC
TRBJ2-7 TRBV7-8 TRBD2 . CASSNLETSGIKGEQYF TGTGCCAGCAGCAACCTTGAGACTAGCGGGATAAAGGGCGAGCAGTACTTC